The 15 T cell receptor beta chains in this list originate from one sample, sequenced in a study of T cells in Graves' hyperthyroidism and ophthalmopathy. Regions amplified from RNA transcripts were the TCR beta CDR3 regions. First-round RT-PCR with HTBI primers amplified the TCR CDR3 region. TCRdb passed the multiplex PCR reads through MiXCR, listing each CDR3 protein once. Of fewer than 450,000 distinct CDR3 sequences in the sample, about 18% were seen once. The sequenced sample was blood. All receptors come from a woman in her twenties or thirties with Graves' hyperthyroidism that later progressed to Graves' ophthalmopathy.

The sample holds a few counts of this clonotype. The rearrangement links TRBV6-1 to TRBJ2-7; D tentatively fits TRBD1 or TRBD2 (6 bases each). CDR3 length equals 14 residues. Germline values: CDR1 MNHNS, CDR2 SASEGT. The germline V and J ends were trimmed by 7 bases and 2 bases, with 15 bases remaining between them. Here the CDR3 reads CASNPGAGAYEQYF. The CDR3 bases are TGTGCCAGCAATCCGGGGGCCGGGGCCTACGAGCAGTACTTC.

This clonotype was observed at least ten times. This sequence joins TRBV7-2 and TRBJ1-2; D unresolved. V lost 1 base and J lost 3, with 12 bases in between. Germline loops: CDR1 SGHTA, CDR2 FQGNSA. The CDR3 covers 15 residues. The CDR3 loop is CASSLVDEGDYGYTF. CDR3 sequence (DNA): TGTGCCAGCAGCTTAGTGGATGAGGGAGACTATGGCTACACCTTC.

This clonotype was seen ten or more times. The chain links TRBV6-5 to TRBJ2-6, with a possible D match to TRBD2 (6 bases). V lost 0 bases and J 0 bases, leaving 9 bases between the germline ends. This CDR3 spans 17 amino acids. In germline, CDR1 is MNHEY, CDR2 SVGAGI. CDR3 sequence reads: CASSYSWGLSGANVLTF. DNA of the CDR3: TGTGCCAGCAGTTACTCATGGGGACTCTCTGGGGCCAACGTCCTGACTTTC.

In this sample, this clonotype turned up many times. The chain is built from TRBV6-1 and TRBJ1-2; D remains ambiguous. Germline CDR1 MNHNS, CDR2 SASEGT. V lost 4 bases to trimming and J lost 4 bases, with 13 bases between them. The CDR3 has 14 residues. The CDR3 here is CASSAGPNFYGYTF. The CDR3 bases are TGTGCCAGCAGTGCGGGTCCGAACTTCTATGGCTACACCTTC.

Many counts were recorded for this clonotype. This sequence joins TRBV20-1 and TRBJ1-2; perhaps TRBD1 as D (6 bases). Trimming took 5 bases from V and 8 from J, leaving 18 bases between them. The CDR3 totals 13 residues. The germline gives CDR1 DFQATT, CDR2 SNEGSKA (reference sequence). The CDR3 sequence: CSAFKHGQGGYTF. CDR3 coding DNA: TGCAGTGCTTTTAAACACGGGCAGGGGGGCTACACCTTC.

This clonotype has only a few counts. J is TRBJ2-4 and V is TRBV30; TRBD2 might be the D (6 bases). The CDR3 has 15 residues. Germline values: CDR1 GTSNPN, CDR2 SVGIG (reference sequence). V lost 3 bases, J lost 5 bases, and 17 bases lay in between. The CDR3 is CAWRPLRGSENIQYF. Here the CDR3 DNA reads TGTGCCTGGAGACCCCTCCGGGGGTCGGAAAACATTCAGTACTTC.

This clonotype was picked up many times. The chain is built from TRBV3-1 and TRBJ2-1; TRBD2 aligns across 9 bases. Germline CDR1 is LGHDT and CDR2 is YNNKEL (reference sequence). The CDR3 has 16 residues. The J segment lost 5 bases and the V segment lost 0 bases, leaving 5 bases of the junction unmatched. The CDR3 DNA sequence: TGTGCCAGCAGCCAAGATTTGGGACTAGCTGACAATGAGCAGTTCTTC. It specifies CASSQDLGLADNEQFF.

The chain recombines TRBV27 with TRBJ1-1; D is uncertain. The CDR3 runs 13 residues. Germline-derived CDR1 and CDR2 are MNHEY and SMNVEV (reference sequence). Trimming cost V 3 bases and J 6 bases, with 11 bases left between them. The CDR3 spells CASSFLGGAEAFF. DNA for the CDR3: TGTGCCAGCAGTTTTCTGGGAGGAGCTGAAGCTTTCTTT.

In the case of this clonotype: It may be a read error: a sequence one base away is much more abundant. The chain recombines TRBV6-1 with TRBJ2-2, with 9 bases lining up with TRBD1. Germline-derived CDR1 and CDR2 are MNHNS and SASEGT. The CDR3 covers 18 residues. V lost 8 bases and J lost 3; bases outside the gene matches: 16. This CDR3 reads CASRDWAWGQGDTGELFF. The CDR3 bases are TGTGCCAGCCGAGATTGGGCCTGGGGACAGGGTGACACCGGGGAGCTGTTTTTT.

This clonotype showed up many times. CDR3 protein: CASSTAWTRDYEQYF. The CDR3 DNA sequence: TGTGCCAGCAGTACTGCCTGGACACGAGATTACGAGCAGTACTTC. The chain has TRBV6-1 and TRBJ2-7, with D tentatively TRBD1 (5 bases). Germline V gene data show CDR1 as MNHNS and CDR2 as SASEGT. V was clipped by 5 bases and J by 4 bases, with 18 bases between them. The CDR3 has 15 residues.

This clonotype was seen ten or more times. The chain employs TRBV13 and TRBJ2-3; unclear D gene. The germline CDR1 and CDR2 sequences are PRHDT and FYEKMQ (reference sequence). Trimming removed 4 bases at V and 0 bases at J, with 17 bases between. The CDR3 is made up of 17 amino acids. CDR3 protein: CASSSYTALESTDTQYF. In DNA, the CDR3 is TGTGCCAGCAGCTCCTACACGGCTTTGGAGAGCACAGATACGCAGTATTTT.

This clonotype occurred many times. The chain couples TRBV20-1 to TRBJ2-7; the D is unclear. The CDR3 is 13 amino acids. V was pared by 0 bases and J by 0 bases, with 6 bases between. Germline V gives CDR1 DFQATT, CDR2 SNEGSKA (reference sequence). CDR3 nucleotide sequence: TGCAGTGCTAGAGATGGGATCTCCTACGAGCAGTACTTC. Amino acid sequence: CSARDGISYEQYF.

The J gene is TRBJ1-1, the V gene TRBV6-5; 10 nucleotides match TRBD1. Germline lookup yields CDR1 MNHEY and CDR2 SVGAGI. With V trimmed by 2 bases and J by 1 base, 4 bases remained unmatched. This CDR3 region has 16 residues. CDR3: CASSYGRQGANTEAFF. The CDR3 bases are TGTGCCAGCAGTTACGGGCGACAGGGGGCGAACACTGAAGCTTTCTTT.

About this clonotype itself: It may be a read error: a sequence one base away is much more abundant. This sequence joins TRBV20-1 and TRBJ2-1; 8 bases align to TRBD2. This CDR3 contains 14 residues. Per germline, CDR1 DFQATT and CDR2 SNEGSKA (reference sequence). CDR3 region: CSVPAGVSYNKQFF. The CDR3 DNA follows: TGCAGTGTTCCAGCGGGGGTATCCTACAATAAGCAGTTCTTC.

The V gene is TRBV12-3 or TRBV12-4, the J gene TRBJ2-7; tentatively, D is TRBD2 (5 bases). Trimming took off 6 bases at V and 5 bases at J, with 20 bases between the two ends. The CDR3 runs 15 residues. CDR3 sequence (DNA): TGTGCCAGCAGGGATCGAAACGGGGTGGGCCACGAGCAGTACTTC. It specifies CASRDRNGVGHEQYF.